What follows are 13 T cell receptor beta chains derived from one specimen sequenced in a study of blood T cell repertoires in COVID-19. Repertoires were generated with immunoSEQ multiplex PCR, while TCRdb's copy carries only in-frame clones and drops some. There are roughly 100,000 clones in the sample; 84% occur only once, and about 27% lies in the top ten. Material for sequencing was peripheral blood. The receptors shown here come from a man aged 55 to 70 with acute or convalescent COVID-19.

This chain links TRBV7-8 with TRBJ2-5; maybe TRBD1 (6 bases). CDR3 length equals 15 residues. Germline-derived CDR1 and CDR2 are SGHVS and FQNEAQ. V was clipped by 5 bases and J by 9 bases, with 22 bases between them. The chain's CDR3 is CASSTNRAQGRPQYF. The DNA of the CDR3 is TGTGCCAGCAGCACGAACCGGGCCCAGGGGAGACCCCAGTACTTC.

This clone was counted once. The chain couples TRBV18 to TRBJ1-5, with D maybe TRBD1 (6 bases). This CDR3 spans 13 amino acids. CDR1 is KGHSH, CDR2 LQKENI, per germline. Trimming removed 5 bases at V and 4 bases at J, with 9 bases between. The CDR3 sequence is CASSYGQNQPQHF. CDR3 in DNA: TGTGCCAGCTCATACGGACAGAATCAGCCCCAGCATTTT.

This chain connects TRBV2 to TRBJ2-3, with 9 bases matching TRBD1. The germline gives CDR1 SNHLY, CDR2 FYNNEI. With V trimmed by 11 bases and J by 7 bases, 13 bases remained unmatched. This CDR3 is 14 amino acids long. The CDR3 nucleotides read TGTGCCGGAAACAGGGGGCCGGCCGGAAATACGCAGTATTTT. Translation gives CAGNRGPAGNTQYF. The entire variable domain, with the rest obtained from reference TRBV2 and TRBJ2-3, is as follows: EPEVTQTPSHQVTQMGQEVILRCVPISNHLYFYWYRQILGQKVEFLVSFYNNEISEKSEIFDDQFSVERPDGSNFTLKIRSTKLEDSAMYFCAGNRGPAGNTQYFGPGTRLTVL.

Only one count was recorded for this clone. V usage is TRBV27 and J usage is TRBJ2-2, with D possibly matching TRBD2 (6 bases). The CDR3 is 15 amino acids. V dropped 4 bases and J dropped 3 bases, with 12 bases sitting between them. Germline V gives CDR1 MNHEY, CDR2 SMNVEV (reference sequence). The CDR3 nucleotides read TGTGCCAGCAGTTCCACCGGGACTCACACCGGGGAGCTGTTTTTT. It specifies CASSSTGTHTGELFF.

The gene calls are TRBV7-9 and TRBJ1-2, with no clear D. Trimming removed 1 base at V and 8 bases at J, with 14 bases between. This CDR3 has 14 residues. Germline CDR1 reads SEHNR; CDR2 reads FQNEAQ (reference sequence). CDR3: CASSLDVGSGGYTF. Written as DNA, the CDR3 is TGTGCCAGCAGCTTAGACGTCGGGTCGGGAGGCTACACCTTC.

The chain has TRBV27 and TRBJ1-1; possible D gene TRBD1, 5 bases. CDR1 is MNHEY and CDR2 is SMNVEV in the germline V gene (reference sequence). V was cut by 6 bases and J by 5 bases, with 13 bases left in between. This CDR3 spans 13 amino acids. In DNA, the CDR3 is TGTGCCAGCAGGCTTCGGGGGGGAACTGAAGCTTTCTTT. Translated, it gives CASRLRGGTEAFF.

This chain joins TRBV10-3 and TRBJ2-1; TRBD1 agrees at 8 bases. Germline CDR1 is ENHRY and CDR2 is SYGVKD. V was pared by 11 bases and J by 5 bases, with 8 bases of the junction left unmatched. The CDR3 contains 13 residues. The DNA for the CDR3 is TGTGCCCTTGGGGGACAGGCTAACAATGAGCAGTTCTTC. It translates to CALGGQANNEQFF.

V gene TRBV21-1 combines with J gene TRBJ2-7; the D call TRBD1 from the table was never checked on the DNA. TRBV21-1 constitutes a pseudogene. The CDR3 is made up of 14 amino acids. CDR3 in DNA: TGTGCCAGCAGTGAGTACAGGGTTTCCTACGAGCAGTACGTC. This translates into CASSEYRVSYEQYV.

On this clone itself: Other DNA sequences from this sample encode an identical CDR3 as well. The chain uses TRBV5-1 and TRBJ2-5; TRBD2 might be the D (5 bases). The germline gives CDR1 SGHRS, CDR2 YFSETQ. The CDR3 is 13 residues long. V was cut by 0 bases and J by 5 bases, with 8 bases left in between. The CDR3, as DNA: TGCGCCAGCAGCTTGGCCGGCGGGGAGACCCAGTACTTC. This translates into CASSLAGGETQYF. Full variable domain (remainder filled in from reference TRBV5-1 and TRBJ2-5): KAGVTQTPRYLIKTRGQQVTLSCSPISGHRSVSWYQQTPGQGLQFLFEYFSETQRNKGNFPGRFSGRQFSNSRSEMNVSTLELGDSALYLCASSLAGGETQYFGPGTRLLVL.

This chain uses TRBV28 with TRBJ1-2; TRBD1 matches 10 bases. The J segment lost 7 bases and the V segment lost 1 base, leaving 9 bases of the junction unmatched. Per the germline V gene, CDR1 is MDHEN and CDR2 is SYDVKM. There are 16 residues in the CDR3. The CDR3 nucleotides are TGTGCCAGCAGTTTATTCGGACAGGGGGTTTATTTTGGCTACACCTTC. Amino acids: CASSLFGQGVYFGYTF.

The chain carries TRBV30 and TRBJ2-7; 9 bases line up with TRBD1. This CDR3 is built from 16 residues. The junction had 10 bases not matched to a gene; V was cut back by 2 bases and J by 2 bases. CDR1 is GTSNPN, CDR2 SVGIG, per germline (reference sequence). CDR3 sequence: CAWSKGRTGDPYEQYV. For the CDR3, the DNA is TGTGCCTGGAGTAAAGGTAGGACAGGGGATCCCTACGAGCAGTACGTC.

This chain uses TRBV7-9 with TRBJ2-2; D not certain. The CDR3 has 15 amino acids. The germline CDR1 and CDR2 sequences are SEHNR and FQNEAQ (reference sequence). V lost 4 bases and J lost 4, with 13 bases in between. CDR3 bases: TGTGCCAGCAGCTCGAGGTACCAAAGCACCGGGGAGCTGTTTTTT. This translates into CASSSRYQSTGELFF.

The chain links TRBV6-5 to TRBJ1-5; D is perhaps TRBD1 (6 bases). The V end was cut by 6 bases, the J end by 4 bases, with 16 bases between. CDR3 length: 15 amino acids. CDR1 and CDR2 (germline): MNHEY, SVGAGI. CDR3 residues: CASRPGHNWNQPQHF. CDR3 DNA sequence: TGTGCCAGCAGACCGGGACACAATTGGAATCAGCCCCAGCATTTT.